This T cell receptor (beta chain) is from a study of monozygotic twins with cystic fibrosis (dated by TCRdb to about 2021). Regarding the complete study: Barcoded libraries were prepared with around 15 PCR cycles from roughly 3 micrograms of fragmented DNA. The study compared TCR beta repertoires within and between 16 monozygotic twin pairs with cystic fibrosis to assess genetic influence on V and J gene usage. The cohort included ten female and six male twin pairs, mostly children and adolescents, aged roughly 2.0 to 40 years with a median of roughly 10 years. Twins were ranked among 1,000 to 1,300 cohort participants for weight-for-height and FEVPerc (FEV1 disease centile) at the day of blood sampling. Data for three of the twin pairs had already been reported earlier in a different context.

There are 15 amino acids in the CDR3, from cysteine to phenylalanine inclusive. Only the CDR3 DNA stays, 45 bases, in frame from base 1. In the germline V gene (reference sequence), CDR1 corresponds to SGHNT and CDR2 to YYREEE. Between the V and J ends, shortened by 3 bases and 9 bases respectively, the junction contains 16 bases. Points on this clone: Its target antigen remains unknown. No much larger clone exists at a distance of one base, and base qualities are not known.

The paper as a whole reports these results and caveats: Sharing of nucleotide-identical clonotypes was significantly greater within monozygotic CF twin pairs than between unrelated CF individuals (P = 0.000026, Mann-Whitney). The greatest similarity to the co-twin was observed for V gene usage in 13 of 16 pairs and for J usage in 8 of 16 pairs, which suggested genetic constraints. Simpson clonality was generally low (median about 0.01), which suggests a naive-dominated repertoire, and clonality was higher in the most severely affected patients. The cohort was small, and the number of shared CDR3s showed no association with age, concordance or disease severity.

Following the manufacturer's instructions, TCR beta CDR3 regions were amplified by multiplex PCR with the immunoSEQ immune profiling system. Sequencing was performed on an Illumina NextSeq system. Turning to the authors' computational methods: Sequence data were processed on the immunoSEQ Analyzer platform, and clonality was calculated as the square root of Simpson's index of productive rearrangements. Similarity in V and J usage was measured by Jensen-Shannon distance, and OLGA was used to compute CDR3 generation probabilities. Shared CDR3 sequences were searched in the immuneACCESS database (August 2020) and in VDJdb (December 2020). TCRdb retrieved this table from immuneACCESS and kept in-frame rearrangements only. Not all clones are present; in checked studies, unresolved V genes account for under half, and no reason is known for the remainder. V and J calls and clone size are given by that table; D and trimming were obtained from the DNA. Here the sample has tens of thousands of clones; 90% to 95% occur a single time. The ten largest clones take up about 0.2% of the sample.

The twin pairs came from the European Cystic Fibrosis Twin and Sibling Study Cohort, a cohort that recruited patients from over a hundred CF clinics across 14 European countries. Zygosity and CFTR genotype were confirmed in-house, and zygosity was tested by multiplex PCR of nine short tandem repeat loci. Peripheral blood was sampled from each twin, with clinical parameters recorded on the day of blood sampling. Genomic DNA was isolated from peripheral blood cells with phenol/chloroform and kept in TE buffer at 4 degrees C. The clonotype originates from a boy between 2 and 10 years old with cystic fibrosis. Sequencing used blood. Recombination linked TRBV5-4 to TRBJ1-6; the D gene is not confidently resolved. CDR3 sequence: CASSSDIGFSSPLHF. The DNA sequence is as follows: TGTGCCAGCAGCTCTGACATCGGGTTTAGTTCACCCCTCCACTTT.